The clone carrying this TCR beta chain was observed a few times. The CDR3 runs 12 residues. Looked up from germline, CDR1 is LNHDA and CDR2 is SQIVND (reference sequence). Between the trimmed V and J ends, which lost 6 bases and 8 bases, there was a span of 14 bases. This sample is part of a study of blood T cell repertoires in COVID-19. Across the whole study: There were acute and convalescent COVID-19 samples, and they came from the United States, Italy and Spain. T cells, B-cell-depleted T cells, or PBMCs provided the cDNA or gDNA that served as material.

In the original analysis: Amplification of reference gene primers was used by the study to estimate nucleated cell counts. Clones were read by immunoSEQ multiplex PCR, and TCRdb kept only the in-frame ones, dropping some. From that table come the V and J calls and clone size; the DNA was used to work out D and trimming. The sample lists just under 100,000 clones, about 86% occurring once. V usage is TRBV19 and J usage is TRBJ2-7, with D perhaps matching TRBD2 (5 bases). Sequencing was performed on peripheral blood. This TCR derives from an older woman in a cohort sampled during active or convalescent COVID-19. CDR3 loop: CASSPGRGKQYF. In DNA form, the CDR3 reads TGTGCCAGTAGCCCCGGCCGGGGAAAGCAGTACTTC. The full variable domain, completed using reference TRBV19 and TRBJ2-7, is DGGITQSPKYLFRKEGQNVTLSCEQNLNHDAMYWYRQDPGQGLRLIYYSQIVNDFQKGDIAEGYSVSREKKESFPLTVTSAQKNPTAFYLCASSPGRGKQYFGPGTRLTVT.